The 25 T cell receptor beta chains listed next were all sequenced from one sample in a study of T cells after yellow fever vaccination. In TCRdb, the 5' RACE reads were re-called with MiXCR into one record per CDR3 protein. Of about 110,000 distinct CDR3 sequences in the sample, 7% to 8.5% were seen once. This specimen was CD8+ T cells sorted from PBMCs, taken 45 days after the yellow fever booster vaccination. The receptors shown here come from a man aged 25-45 years who received the YFV17D yellow fever vaccine.

This clonotype came up many times. The V call is TRBV10-3, the J call TRBJ2-5; D unclear. Trimming took off 0 bases at V and 5 bases at J, with 13 bases between the two ends. CDR3 size: 15 residues. Germline-derived CDR1 and CDR2 are ENHRY and SYGVKD. The CDR3, as DNA: TGTGCCATCAGTGAGTCTGGTGCCAAAAGGGAGACCCAGTACTTC. Amino acids: CAISESGAKRETQYF.

This chain connects TRBV7-2 to TRBJ1-4, with D perhaps TRBD1 (5 bases). V shed 6 bases and J shed 7 bases, with 21 bases lying between them. Germline V CDR1 and CDR2: SGHTA, FQGNSA. The CDR3 covers 16 residues. CDR3 nucleotide sequence: TGTGCCAGCAGTACAACGGGGCCCATTGCGGGTGAAAAACTGTTTTTT. Translating gives CASSTTGPIAGEKLFF.

This clonotype was seen ten or more times. This rearrangement joins TRBV10-3 to TRBJ2-5, with TRBD2 identical over 7 bases. Per the germline V gene, CDR1 is ENHRY and CDR2 is SYGVKD. V shed 0 bases and J 7 bases; nucleotides not matched to a gene: 11. CDR3 length: 16 amino acids. CDR3 amino acids: CAISESSSGPLGTQYF. CDR3 bases: TGTGCCATCAGTGAGTCGTCTAGCGGACCCCTGGGGACCCAGTACTTC.

This clonotype turned up a few times. The chain carries TRBV5-1 and TRBJ2-3; D may be TRBD2 (6 bases). Germline CDR1 SGHRS, CDR2 YFSETQ. Trimming cost V 4 bases and J 0 bases, with 15 bases left between them. The CDR3 sequence is 16 residues long. The CDR3 reads CASSLRGSGSTDTQYF. The DNA of the CDR3 is TGCGCCAGCAGCCTGAGGGGCAGCGGGAGCACAGATACGCAGTATTTT.

This clonotype was recorded many times. As DNA, the CDR3 is TGCGCCAGCAGCTTGGAGCACAATGAGCAGTTCTTC. Protein sequence: CASSLEHNEQFF. The chain is built from TRBV5-1 and TRBJ2-1; D is uncertain. V shed 0 bases and J shed 5 bases, with 3 bases lying between them. The CDR3 totals 12 residues. Germline CDR1 is SGHRS and CDR2 is YFSETQ.

This clonotype was detected ten times or more. J is TRBJ2-1 and V is TRBV27; 7 bases map to TRBD2. The germline CDR1 and CDR2 sequences are MNHEY and SMNVEV (reference sequence). The CDR3 is 15 amino acids. J gave up 0 bases and V 3 bases, and 2 bases lay outside the gene matches. The CDR3 loop is CASSLGGSSYNEQFF. The CDR3 nucleotides read TGTGCCAGCAGTTTGGGGGGGAGCTCCTACAATGAGCAGTTCTTC.

In this sample, this clonotype turned up many times. This chain uses TRBV27 with TRBJ2-1; 11 nucleotides match TRBD2. The CDR3 loop spans 16 amino acids. After removal of 6 bases from V and 0 bases from J, the junction contained 4 bases not matched to a gene. Germline V gene sequence: CDR1 MNHEY, CDR2 SMNVEV (reference sequence). The CDR3 DNA sequence: TGTGCCAGCAGATATACTAGCGGGAGCTCCTACAATGAGCAGTTCTTC. Translated, it gives CASRYTSGSSYNEQFF.

The table lists this clonotype with many counts. V is TRBV10-2 and J is TRBJ2-6; 10 bases fit TRBD2. Germline V lookup: CDR1 WSHSY, CDR2 SAAADI. V lost 3 bases and J lost 1; bases outside the gene matches: 0. The CDR3 has 16 residues. Here the CDR3 reads CASSEAGGSGANVLTF. CDR3 nucleotides: TGCGCCAGCAGTGAAGCGGGAGGGTCTGGGGCCAACGTCCTGACTTTC.

In this sample, this clonotype turned up a few times. The chain combines TRBV27 with TRBJ1-1; TRBD1 is a possible D gene (5 bases). The CDR3 runs to 13 residues. Germline CDR1 MNHEY, CDR2 SMNVEV (reference sequence). The V gene lost 5 bases and the J gene lost 4 bases, with 11 bases spanning the gap. Here the CDR3 DNA reads TGTGCCAGCAGTCCAGGGTTGAGCACTGAAGCTTTCTTT. It yields the protein CASSPGLSTEAFF.

In this sample, this clonotype turned up many times. The J gene is TRBJ2-6, the V gene TRBV18, with D perhaps TRBD1 (5 bases). The CDR3 is 15 amino acids. Per germline, CDR1 KGHSH and CDR2 LQKENI. Between the trimmed V and J ends, which lost 5 bases and 6 bases, there was a span of 14 bases. CDR3 sequence: CASSDQGTLANVLTF. DNA of the CDR3: TGTGCCAGCTCAGACCAGGGCACACTGGCCAACGTCCTGACTTTC.

This clonotype was recorded at least ten times. The chain uses TRBV4-3 and TRBJ2-1; 12 bases agree with TRBD2. The CDR3 totals 14 residues. Germline V CDR1 and CDR2: LGHNA, YSLEER. Unmatched junction bases numbered 1, after V lost 1 base and J lost 9 bases. The CDR3 DNA reads TGCGCCAGCAGCCAAGGACTAGCGGGAGTTGAGCAGTTCTTC. This encodes CASSQGLAGVEQFF.

The table lists this clonotype with a count of one. Germline and junction disagree at one end, which may indicate a read error. The chain uses TRBV5-1 and TRBJ2-3; D may be TRBD2 (5 bases). Germline-derived CDR1 and CDR2 are SGHRS and YFSETQ. The CDR3 has 14 amino acids. The DNA of the CDR3 is TGCGCCAGCAGCTTGTTGCTAGCCTCAGATACGCGGTATTTT. Its protein product is CASSLLLASDTRYF.

This clonotype has a count of ten or more. This chain uses TRBV5-4 with TRBJ2-1; D remains unclear. Germline CDR1 and CDR2: SGHNT and YYREEE (reference sequence). Trimming shortened V by 0 bases and J by 1 base, and 23 bases separated the two germline ends. The CDR3 length is 20 residues. CDR3 sequence reads: CASSLVETATYANSYNEQFF. The CDR3 DNA follows: TGTGCCAGCAGCTTGGTCGAGACCGCTACCTACGCCAATTCCTACAATGAGCAGTTCTTC.

This clonotype has a count of ten or more. The rearrangement joins TRBV20-1 to TRBJ2-7; D is ambiguous. Germline V gene lookup returns CDR1 DFQATT and CDR2 SNEGSKA (reference sequence). Trimming removed 0 bases at V and 3 bases at J, with 6 bases between. The CDR3 is made up of 12 amino acids. CDR3 nucleotide sequence: TGCAGTGCTAGAGATGAGAACTACGAGCAGTACTTC. Translation: CSARDENYEQYF.

This clonotype was recorded many times. The chain recombines TRBV10-3 with TRBJ2-5; 11 bases match TRBD1. This CDR3 is 15 amino acids long. Germline V gives CDR1 ENHRY, CDR2 SYGVKD. J was trimmed by 5 bases and V by 2 bases; bases with no gene match: 4. The CDR3 nucleotides are TGTGCCATCAGTGAGGGGACAGGGGGTACGGAGACCCAGTACTTC. Amino acids: CAISEGTGGTETQYF.

There are many counts of this clonotype. DNA of the CDR3: TGTGCCAGCTCACCGGGTCACGAGCAGTACTTC. Translated, it gives CASSPGHEQYF. The J gene is TRBJ2-7, the V gene TRBV18; D is ambiguous. The CDR3 totals 11 residues. The germline V gene encodes CDR1 KGHSH and CDR2 LQKENI. The germline V and J ends were trimmed by 3 bases and 5 bases, with 5 bases remaining between them.

In this sample, this clonotype turned up many times. This CDR3 is CASSPTASGSIHEQYF. The DNA of the CDR3 is TGTGCCAGCAGCCCCACCGCTAGCGGGAGTATCCACGAGCAGTACTTC. J is TRBJ2-7 and V is TRBV7-8; 10 positions agree with TRBD2. Germline V CDR1 and CDR2: SGHVS, FQNEAQ. This CDR3 contains 16 residues. Unmatched junction bases numbered 12, after V lost 5 bases and J lost 5 bases.

The CDR3 nucleotides are TGTGCCAGCAGTTACGAGGGACTAGCGGTGAATGAGCAGTTCTTC. Protein sequence: CASSYEGLAVNEQFF. V usage is TRBV6-2 or TRBV6-3 and J usage is TRBJ2-1; 11 positions agree with TRBD2. The V segment lost 2 bases and the J segment 7 bases; nucleotides outside the gene matches: 4. Per germline, CDR1 MNHEY and CDR2 SVGEGT. The CDR3 consists of 15 residues.

This clonotype was detected only a few times. The genes are TRBV6-2 or TRBV6-3 and TRBJ2-1; D is ambiguous. V lost 6 bases and J lost 0, with 12 bases in between. There are 15 residues in the CDR3. Germline CDR1 and CDR2: MNHEY and SVGEGT. The DNA for the CDR3 is TGTGCCAGCAGCTCCACGGCCTACTCCTACAATGAGCAGTTCTTC. Its translation is CASSSTAYSYNEQFF.

The chain carries TRBV18 and TRBJ2-7, with TRBD1 identical over 9 bases. The CDR3 covers 19 residues. CDR1 and CDR2 (germline): KGHSH, LQKENI. The V segment lost 2 bases and the J segment 2 bases; nucleotides outside the gene matches: 16. The CDR3 DNA sequence: TGTGCCAGCTCACCAAGGGGGAGACCTGCGGGGGACAGGGCCTACGAGCAGTACTTC. It encodes CASSPRGRPAGDRAYEQYF.

In this sample, this clonotype turned up many times. CDR3 sequence (DNA): TGTGCCAGCAGCTTACCCCGAGGGGATTACAATGAGCAGTTCTTC. It codes for CASSLPRGDYNEQFF. J is TRBJ2-1 and V is TRBV7-9, with D perhaps assigned TRBD1 or TRBD2 (5 bases each). The CDR3 has 15 residues. Germline loops: CDR1 SEHNR, CDR2 FQNEAQ (reference sequence). With 2 bases removed from V and 4 bases from J, the gap between germline ends came to 12 bases. The entire variable domain, with the rest obtained from reference TRBV7-9 and TRBJ2-1, is as follows: DTGVSQNPRHKITKRGQNVTFRCDPISEHNRLYWYRQTLGQGPEFLTYFQNEAQLEKSRLLSDRFSAERPKGSFSTLEIQRTEQGDSAMYLCASSLPRGDYNEQFFGPGTRLTVL.

This clonotype was recorded many times. The rearrangement links TRBV2 to TRBJ1-2; D is unclear. Germline V lookup: CDR1 SNHLY, CDR2 FYNNEI. Trimming shortened V by 7 bases and J by 7 bases, and 16 bases separated the two germline ends. The CDR3 contains 13 residues. The chain's CDR3 is CASTGLVGSGYTF. CDR3 sequence (DNA): TGTGCCAGCACCGGATTAGTCGGATCTGGCTACACCTTC.

The rearrangement links TRBV6-6 to TRBJ2-2; D is unresolved. Trimming removed 2 bases at V and 5 bases at J, with 6 bases between. The CDR3 runs 13 residues. CDR1 and CDR2 (germline): MNHNY, SVGAGI (reference sequence). The CDR3 DNA follows: TGTGCCAGCAGTTACGGGGATACCGGGGAGCTGTTTTTT. Translating gives CASSYGDTGELFF.

This clonotype showed up many times. J is TRBJ2-5 and V is TRBV11-2, with a weak D call TRBD2 (6 bases). V was clipped by 2 bases and J by 7 bases, with 11 bases between them. The germline V gene has CDR1 SGHAT and CDR2 FQNNGV. CDR3 length: 13 residues. The chain's CDR3 is CASSLSPGVTQYF. Written as DNA, the CDR3 is TGTGCCAGCAGCTTAAGCCCGGGAGTGACCCAGTACTTC.

This clonotype was counted at least ten times. The V call is TRBV24-1, the J call TRBJ2-2; D is ambiguous. Looked up from germline, CDR1 is KGHDR and CDR2 is SFDVKD. Trimming took 3 bases from V and 7 from J, leaving 17 bases between them. The length of the CDR3 is 16 residues. The CDR3 is CATSDPYPGHGGELFF. CDR3 coding DNA: TGTGCCACCAGTGATCCCTACCCAGGCCACGGCGGGGAGCTGTTTTTT.